Shown below are 26 T cell receptor beta chains from a single sample sequenced in a study of PD-L1 blockade in urothelial cancer. Assay: immunoSEQ multiplex PCR; the TCRdb copy retains only in-frame clones and omits some. The profile shows more than 60,000 clones, 88% of them singletons. Described time point: peripheral blood 6 weeks after treatment start. Material: PBMCs, obtained around atezolizumab (anti-PD-L1) treatment. Source of these receptors: a man between 60 and 75 years old with urothelial cancer.

This chain uses TRBV25-1 with TRBJ1-3, with a weak D call TRBD1 (5 bases). V shed 3 bases and J shed 5 bases, with 17 bases lying between them. This CDR3 comprises 16 residues. Per the germline V gene, CDR1 is MGHDK and CDR2 is SYGVNS. CDR3 sequence reads: CASSERSRGGRNTIYF. CDR3 bases: TGTGCCAGCAGTGAGCGATCCCGGGGGGGGAGAAACACCATATATTTT.

J is TRBJ1-2 and V is TRBV5-3; tentative D call: TRBD1 (6 bases). TRBV5-3 is placed among ORFs of uncertain function. There are 13 residues in the CDR3. V dropped 3 bases and J dropped 6 bases, with 12 bases sitting between them. This CDR3 is CARSSLRTDGYTF. The CDR3 DNA sequence: TGTGCCAGAAGCTCACTCCGGACAGATGGCTACACCTTC.

The chain has TRBV5-4 and TRBJ1-2, with 8 bases that match TRBD1. With 4 bases clipped from V and 0 bases from J, the junction kept 5 bases outside the gene matches. CDR1 is SGHNT and CDR2 is YYREEE in the germline V gene (reference sequence). The CDR3 totals 15 residues. This chain's CDR3 is CASSLRTGPNYGYTF. CDR3 in DNA: TGTGCCAGCAGCCTCCGGACAGGGCCTAACTATGGCTACACCTTC.

The chain has TRBV7-9 and TRBJ1-2; D is unclear. The CDR3 extends over 13 amino acids. The germline CDR1 and CDR2 sequences are SEHNR and FQNEAQ (reference sequence). Trimming left V 4 bases short and J 5 bases short, with 11 bases between. CDR3 nucleotides: TGTGCCAGCAGCTCCCCGGGTTTATATGGCTACACCTTC. This translates into CASSSPGLYGYTF.

Only one count was recorded for this clone. The chain employs TRBV19 and TRBJ1-5; TRBD1 matches 11 bases. Per germline, CDR1 LNHDA and CDR2 SQIVND (reference sequence). The trim removed 5 bases at V and 6 bases at J, leaving 6 bases unmatched. The CDR3 consists of 15 residues. This chain's CDR3 is CASSVGQGAGQPQHF. The CDR3 DNA is TGTGCCAGTAGTGTTGGACAGGGGGCGGGTCAGCCCCAGCATTTT.

The CDR3 protein is CASSAGQGPIYGYTF. The CDR3 DNA is TGTGCCAGCAGCGCAGGACAGGGGCCGATCTATGGCTACACCTTC. The V gene is TRBV9, the J gene TRBJ1-2, with 9 bases that match TRBD1. J gave up 4 bases and V 3 bases, and 7 bases lay outside the gene matches. Germline V gene lookup returns CDR1 SGDLS and CDR2 YYNGEE. The CDR3 consists of 15 residues.

V is TRBV7-3 and J is TRBJ1-2; 10 nucleotides match TRBD1. The CDR3 runs to 16 residues. Germline CDR1 is SGHTA and CDR2 is FQGTGA. Losses at the gene ends were 5 bases for V and 8 bases for J; bases not matched to a gene: 14. CDR3 bases: TGTGCCAGCAGCCCGACCGGGACAGGGGATTTCGAGGGCTACACCTTC. Translated: CASSPTGTGDFEGYTF.

The chain couples TRBV4-1 to TRBJ1-4, with D unclear. The V end lost 3 bases, the J end lost 7 bases, and 9 bases lay between the germline ends. Germline CDR1 MGHRA, CDR2 YSYEKL. CDR3 length equals 13 residues. The CDR3 DNA reads TGCGCCAGCAGCCAGGTACTTCGTGAAAAACTGTTTTTT. It yields the protein CASSQVLREKLFF.

The chain has TRBV27 and TRBJ2-5; 8 bases line up with TRBD2. Germline V gene data show CDR1 as MNHEY and CDR2 as SMNVEV (reference sequence). V lost 4 bases to trimming and J lost 5 bases; unmatched junction nucleotides: 9. The CDR3 has 15 residues. CDR3 bases: TGTGCCAGCAGTTCCAGCGGGGGAAAGGGTGAGACCCAGTACTTC. Translation: CASSSSGGKGETQYF.

The rearrangement joins TRBV30 to TRBJ1-4, with 8 nucleotides matching TRBD1. Germline CDR1 reads GTSNPN; CDR2 reads SVGIG (reference sequence). This CDR3 spans 14 amino acids. The trim removed 5 bases at V and 5 bases at J, leaving 7 bases unmatched. CDR3 in amino acids: CAWGRGQANEKLFF. The CDR3 DNA is TGTGCCTGGGGGCGGGGACAGGCAAATGAAAAACTGTTTTTT.

The chain combines TRBV9 with TRBJ2-3, with a tentative D call TRBD2 (7 bases). Germline V lookup: CDR1 SGDLS, CDR2 YYNGEE. Trimming removed 0 bases at V and 4 bases at J, with 24 bases between. The CDR3 runs to 19 residues. The CDR3 DNA reads TGTGCCAGCAGCGTAGCTGCCCCTAAGCCGGGGGGCTTGGCAGATACGCAGTATTTT. It codes for CASSVAAPKPGGLADTQYF.

This clone has a single count. This chain links TRBV2 with TRBJ2-5; no definite D call. Germline values: CDR1 SNHLY, CDR2 FYNNEI. There are 12 residues in the CDR3. V lost 4 bases to trimming and J lost 4 bases, with 7 bases between them. In nucleotides, the CDR3 is TGTGCCAGCAGTGTAATCCTAGAGACCCAGTACTTC. It translates to CASSVILETQYF.

This clone appeared once. V usage is TRBV27 and J usage is TRBJ2-3; D is possibly TRBD2 (6 bases). This CDR3 region has 13 residues. V was cut by 4 bases and J by 6 bases, with 11 bases left in between. Germline CDR1 MNHEY, CDR2 SMNVEV (reference sequence). This CDR3 reads CASSYGGEDTQYF. In DNA, the CDR3 is TGTGCCAGCAGTTACGGGGGAGAGGATACGCAGTATTTT.

The chain is built from TRBV7-9 and TRBJ1-5, with 7 bases that match TRBD1. V lost 1 base to trimming and J lost 6 bases; unmatched junction nucleotides: 3. The germline CDR1 and CDR2 sequences are SEHNR and FQNEAQ (reference sequence). This CDR3 contains 14 residues. CDR3 protein: CASSLGRGLQPQHF. For the CDR3, the DNA is TGTGCCAGCAGCTTAGGTAGGGGGCTTCAGCCCCAGCATTTT.

The chain employs TRBV7-9 and TRBJ2-2, with no clear D. Deletions cut 4 bases from V and 1 base from J, with 4 bases between. The CDR3 length is 13 residues. From germline, CDR1 is SEHNR and CDR2 FQNEAQ (reference sequence). The CDR3 region is CASSSLNTGELFF. Here the CDR3 DNA reads TGTGCCAGCAGCTCCTTGAACACCGGGGAGCTGTTTTTT. The full variable domain, its missing parts supplied by reference TRBV7-9 and TRBJ2-2, is DTGVSQNPRHKITKRGQNVTFRCDPISEHNRLYWYRQTLGQGPEFLTYFQNEAQLEKSRLLSDRFSAERPKGSFSTLEIQRTEQGDSAMYLCASSSLNTGELFFGEGSRLTVL.

The chain is built from TRBV5-8 and TRBJ1-4; 7 bases align to TRBD1. The CDR3 consists of 16 residues. Germline CDR1 SGHTS, CDR2 YDEGEE. The ends lost 4 bases at V and 0 bases at J; junction bases unmatched: 6. The CDR3 loop is CASSPGTAATNEKLFF. The CDR3, as DNA: TGTGCCAGCAGCCCAGGGACAGCCGCAACTAATGAAAAACTGTTTTTT.

This chain uses TRBV7-3 with TRBJ2-1, with 13 bases identical to TRBD2. V gave up 5 bases and J gave up 8 bases; unmatched junction bases: 6. The germline V gene has CDR1 SGHTA and CDR2 FQGTGA. The length of the CDR3 is 15 residues. CDR3: CASSPRTSGSHEQFF. The CDR3 DNA reads TGTGCCAGCAGCCCCAGGACTAGCGGGAGCCATGAGCAGTTCTTC.

The chain is built from TRBV10-3 and TRBJ2-7, with D perhaps TRBD2 (6 bases). Germline V gene data show CDR1 as ENHRY and CDR2 as SYGVKD. Trimming took off 3 bases at V and 7 bases at J, with 16 bases between the two ends. CDR3 length: 14 amino acids. CDR3: CAISERGRTREQYF. As DNA, the CDR3 is TGTGCCATCAGTGAACGAGGGAGGACGAGGGAGCAGTACTTC.

There are a few counts of this clone. The chain uses TRBV6-4 and TRBJ2-7; 12 nucleotides line up with TRBD1. The germline gives CDR1 MRHNA, CDR2 SNTAGT. V lost 6 bases and J lost 4; bases outside the gene matches: 7. The CDR3 extends over 15 amino acids. This CDR3 reads CASRAPGQGAYEQYF. CDR3 coding DNA: TGTGCCAGCAGAGCCCCGGGACAGGGGGCTTACGAGCAGTACTTC.

This clone has a single count. The J gene is TRBJ1-2, the V gene TRBV28, with 7 bases that match TRBD1. J was trimmed by 8 bases and V by 2 bases; bases with no gene match: 5. Per the germline V gene, CDR1 is MDHEN and CDR2 is SYDVKM. The CDR3 covers 13 residues. The CDR3 DNA follows: TGTGCCAGCAGTTTAAGACAGGGAAACGGCTACACCTTC. Protein sequence: CASSLRQGNGYTF.

The chain has TRBV7-8 and TRBJ2-4; TRBD2 agrees at 9 bases. The CDR3 runs to 18 residues. V lost 8 bases to trimming and J lost 1 base; unmatched junction nucleotides: 15. CDR1 is SGHVS, CDR2 FQNEAQ, per germline. This chain's CDR3 is CASFPASGKVGAKNIQYF. CDR3 bases: TGTGCCAGCTTCCCGGCTAGCGGGAAGGTGGGGGCCAAAAACATTCAGTACTTC.

The gene calls are TRBV5-1 and TRBJ2-1, with D perhaps matching TRBD2 (5 bases). V shed 0 bases and J shed 3 bases, with 13 bases lying between them. Germline CDR1 is SGHRS and CDR2 is YFSETQ. There are 16 residues in the CDR3. The chain's CDR3 is CASSLDLASLYNEQFF. DNA of the CDR3: TGCGCCAGCAGCTTGGACCTAGCTTCGCTCTACAATGAGCAGTTCTTC.

This clone has a single count. The J gene is TRBJ2-3, the V gene TRBV5-1; 13 nucleotides match TRBD2. Germline loops: CDR1 SGHRS, CDR2 YFSETQ. CDR3 size: 14 residues. With V trimmed by 5 bases and J by 7 bases, 4 bases remained unmatched. The DNA of the CDR3 is TGCGCCAGCAGAGGACTAGCGGGAGTGAATACGCAGTATTTT. Its protein product is CASRGLAGVNTQYF.

This clone was observed once. V is TRBV19 and J is TRBJ2-7; no reliable D call. This CDR3 region has 14 residues. Trimming removed 3 bases at V and 0 bases at J, with 9 bases between. Germline V gives CDR1 LNHDA, CDR2 SQIVND (reference sequence). The CDR3 sequence: CASSMLMSSYEQYF. DNA of the CDR3: TGTGCCAGTAGTATGTTGATGAGCTCCTACGAGCAGTACTTC.

The CDR3 sequence is CSVAGEGGNTIYF. The CDR3 DNA follows: TGCAGCGTTGCAGGGGAGGGTGGAAACACCATATATTTT. This rearrangement joins TRBV29-1 to TRBJ1-3, with a tentative D call TRBD1 (6 bases). The V end was cut by 4 bases, the J end by 3 bases, with 10 bases between. Germline-derived CDR1 and CDR2 are SQVTM and ANQGSEA. The CDR3 extends over 13 amino acids.

The genes are TRBV29-1 and TRBJ2-5; D may be TRBD1 (6 bases). V was pared by 0 bases and J by 4 bases, with 15 bases between. From germline, CDR1 is SQVTM and CDR2 ANQGSEA. This CDR3 region has 15 residues. This CDR3 reads CSVEDVQGYGETQYF. DNA for the CDR3: TGCAGCGTTGAAGATGTACAGGGCTATGGAGAGACCCAGTACTTC. The variable domain in full, completed from reference TRBV29-1 and TRBJ2-5, reads SAVISQKPSRDICQRGTSLTIQCQVDSQVTMMFWYRQQPGQSLTLIATANQGSEATYESGFVIDKFPISRPNLTFSTLTVSNMSPEDSSIYLCSVEDVQGYGETQYFGPGTRLLVL.